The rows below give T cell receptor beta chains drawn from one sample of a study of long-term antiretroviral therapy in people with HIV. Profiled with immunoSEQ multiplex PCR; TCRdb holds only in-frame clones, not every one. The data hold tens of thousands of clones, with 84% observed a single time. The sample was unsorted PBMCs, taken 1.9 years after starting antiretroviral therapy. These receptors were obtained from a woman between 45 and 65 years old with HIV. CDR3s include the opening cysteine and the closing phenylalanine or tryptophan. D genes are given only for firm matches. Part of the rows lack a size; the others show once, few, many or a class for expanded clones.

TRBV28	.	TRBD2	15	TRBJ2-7	CASSFSGGGAYEQYF	TGTGCCAGCAGTTTCAGCGGGGGCGGTGCCTACGAGCAGTACTTC
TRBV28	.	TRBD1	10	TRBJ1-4	CATQGEKLFF	TGTGCCACACAGGGGGAAAAACTGTTTTTT
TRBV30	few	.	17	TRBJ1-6	CAWSVLTGRSYNSPLHF	TGTGCCTGGAGTGTACTTACAGGGCGCTCCTATAATTCACCCCTCCACTTT
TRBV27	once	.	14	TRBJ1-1	CASSPGTVNTEAFF	TGTGCCAGCAGTCCCGGGACGGTGAACACTGAAGCTTTCTTT
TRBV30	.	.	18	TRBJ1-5	CAWSVFLGGEYSNQPQHF	TGTGCCTGGAGTGTCTTTTTGGGGGGGGAGTATAGCAATCAGCCCCAGCATTTT
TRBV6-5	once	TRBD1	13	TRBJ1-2	CASGTGENYGYTF	TGTGCCAGCGGGACAGGAGAAAACTATGGCTACACCTTC
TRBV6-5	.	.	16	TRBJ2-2	CASSYSQTYSTGELFF	TGTGCCAGCAGTTACTCACAAACCTACAGCACCGGGGAGCTGTTTTTT
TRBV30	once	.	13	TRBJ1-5	CAWRANSNQPQHF	TGTGCCTGGAGAGCCAATAGCAATCAGCCCCAGCATTTT
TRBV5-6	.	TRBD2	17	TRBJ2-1	CASSWGRESSSYNEQFF	TGTGCCAGCAGCTGGGGGAGGGAGTCCAGCTCCTACAATGAGCAGTTCTTC
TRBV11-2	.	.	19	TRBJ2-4	CASSLQATSPSLAKNIQYF	TGTGCCAGCAGTTTACAGGCAACAAGCCCCTCGCTAGCCAAAAACATTCAGTACTTC
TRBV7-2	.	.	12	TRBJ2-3	CASSLRTDTQYF	TGTGCCAGCAGCTTACGTACAGATACGCAGTATTTT
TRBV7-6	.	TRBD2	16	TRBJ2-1	CASSLYTSGGAREQFF	TGTGCCAGCAGCTTATACACTAGCGGGGGGGCAAGGGAGCAGTTCTTC
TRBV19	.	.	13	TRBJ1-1	CASSAQQDTEAFF	TGTGCCAGTAGTGCCCAACAGGACACTGAAGCTTTCTTT
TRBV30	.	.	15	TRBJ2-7	CAWSKAGRGSDEQYF	TGTGCCTGGAGTAAGGCAGGACGGGGGAGTGACGAGCAGTACTTC
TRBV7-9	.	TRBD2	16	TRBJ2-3	CASSPPSGGAPDTQYF	TGTGCCAGCAGCCCCCCTAGCGGGGGGGCCCCAGATACGCAGTATTTT
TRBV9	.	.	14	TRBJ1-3	CASSTDSSGNTIYF	TGTGCCAGCTCCACGGACAGCTCTGGAAACACCATATATTTT
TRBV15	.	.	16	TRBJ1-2	CATSGTSFQGYHGYTF	TGTGCCACCAGCGGAACGTCATTCCAGGGTTATCATGGCTACACCTTC
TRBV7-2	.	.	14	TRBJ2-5	CASSPQAGGQTQYF	TGTGCCAGCAGCCCCCAGGCAGGGGGGCAGACCCAGTACTTC
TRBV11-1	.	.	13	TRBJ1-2	CASSPGGHYGYTF	TGTGCCAGCAGCCCGGGGGGTCACTATGGCTACACCTTC
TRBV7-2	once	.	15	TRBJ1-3	CASSIQGGLGNTIYF	TGTGCCAGCAGCATACAGGGAGGACTCGGAAACACCATATATTTT
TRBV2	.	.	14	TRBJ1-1	CASSVEGRNTEAFF	TGTGCCAGCAGTGTCGAAGGGAGGAACACTGAAGCTTTCTTT
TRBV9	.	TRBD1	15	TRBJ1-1	CASSVVAGQRTEAFF	TGTGCCAGCAGCGTAGTCGCGGGACAGCGCACTGAAGCTTTCTTT
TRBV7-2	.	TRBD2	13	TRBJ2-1	CASSLKGAGVPFF	TGTGCCAGCAGCTTAAAAGGGGCGGGGGTTCCGTTCTTC